This TCR beta chain was profiled in a study of shared clonotypes between healthy human individuals. Using immunoSEQ multiplex PCR, the repertoire was profiled, and TCRdb retains in-frame clones only, with some absent. The sample gives about 2.3 million clones, about nine tenths of which show up once; 0.37% is in the top ten. The V and J ends lost 6 bases and 3 bases, in that order; junction bases with no gene match: 6. Germline values: CDR1 ENHRY, CDR2 SYGVKD. The CDR3 contains 14 residues. This clonotype originated in a man between 18 and 29 years old in good health. Some clones in this sample may be carry-over from other donors' samples. The chain employs TRBV10-3 and TRBJ2-3, with TRBD2 matching 7 bases. The sample taken for sequencing was naive CD4+ T cells from PBMCs. Subset defined: CD45RA+ positively selected. CDR3 DNA sequence: TGTGCCATCAGGGCGGGAGTAGGGACAGATACGCAGTATTTT. Translation: CAIRAGVGTDTQYF.